These T cell receptor beta chains were read from a single sample in a study of identical twins. TCRdb used MiXCR to reprocess the 5' RACE reads, holding one entry per CDR3 protein. Of 500,000 to 650,000 distinct CDR3 sequences listed, 7.1% are singletons. These data were also filed under a second study, of yellow fever vaccine responses in identical twins.

Source material: PBMCs. The origin of the receptors is a young woman in good health. Each CDR3 is given with its conserved first and last residue. A D gene is named only where the DNA matches it firmly. Not all rows give a size; the values are once, few, many and, for expanded clones, a class.

clone_size	j_call	v_call	d_call	cdr3_length	cdr3_nt	cdr3_aa
many	TRBJ1-2	TRBV12-3/TRBV12-4	TRBD1	14	TGTGCCAGCAGTTCGGACAGGGGGCTCGGCGGCTACACCTTC	CASSSDRGLGGYTF
NA	TRBJ1-3	TRBV24-1	TRBD1	15	TGTGCCACCAGTGATACCGGACAGGGAGGAAACACCATATATTTT	CATSDTGQGGNTIYF
many	TRBJ1-1	TRBV12-3/TRBV12-4	NA	14	TGTGCCAGCAGTACCGGGACGCTAAACACTGAAGCTTTCTTT	CASSTGTLNTEAFF
many	TRBJ2-2	TRBV7-6	TRBD1	15	TGTGCCAGCAGAGAACAGGGGGCGAGCACCGGGGAGCTGTTTTTT	CASREQGASTGELFF
many	TRBJ1-2	TRBV20-1	NA	13	TGCAGTGCAAGGACGCCGAGACGAGAGGGCTACACCTTC	CSARTPRREGYTF
many	TRBJ2-5	TRBV5-1	TRBD1	15	TGCGCCAGCAGCTTGAACCCAGGGGGACAAGAGACCCAGTACTTC	CASSLNPGGQETQYF
many	TRBJ2-3	TRBV5-1	TRBD1	14	TGCGCCAGCAGCCCAGGACAGGACACAGATACGCAGTATTTT	CASSPGQDTDTQYF
many	TRBJ2-1	TRBV19	TRBD2	15	TGTGCCAGTAGTAAAACTAGCGGGAGTTACAATGAGCAGTTCTTC	CASSKTSGSYNEQFF
many	TRBJ2-2	TRBV14	TRBD2	16	TGTGCCAGCAGCCAAATTAGCGGGAAACACACCGGGGAGCTGTTTTTT	CASSQISGKHTGELFF
many	TRBJ2-7	TRBV12-3/TRBV12-4	TRBD1	14	TGTGCCAGCAGCGGACAGGGTCGGTCCTACGAGCAGTACTTC	CASSGQGRSYEQYF
few	TRBJ2-7	TRBV7-9	NA	16	TGTGCCAGCAGCCCGAGCCGGGACATTTCCCTCTACGAGCAGTACTTC	CASSPSRDISLYEQYF
NA	TRBJ2-1	TRBV6-2/TRBV6-3	NA	15	TGTGCCAGCAGTTACCCAATCGGCGGTGGGGATGAGCAGTTCTTC	CASSYPIGGGDEQFF
many	TRBJ2-5	TRBV27	TRBD1	17	TGTGCCAGCAGTTTATCGGGGGCAGGGGGACGGGGAGAGACCCAGTACTTC	CASSLSGAGGRGETQYF
NA	TRBJ1-2	TRBV12-3/TRBV12-4	NA	17	TGTGCCAGCAGTTTAGCGCTTTTGGGAGTACCCTATTATGGCTACACCTTC	CASSLALLGVPYYGYTF
many	TRBJ2-1	TRBV3-1	TRBD2	13	TGTGCCAGCAGCCAAGCCTCAGCGGGAGGGCTGTTCTTC	CASSQASAGGLFF
NA	TRBJ1-3	TRBV5-1	TRBD1	15	TGCGCCAGCAGCCCAACAGGGGCTGATGGAAACACCATATATTTT	CASSPTGADGNTIYF
many	TRBJ2-3	TRBV5-1	TRBD2	17	TGCGCCAGCAGCTACCTAGCGGGAGTATTTGTGACAGATACGCAGTATTTT	CASSYLAGVFVTDTQYF
NA	TRBJ1-2	TRBV5-1	NA	14	TGCGCCAGCAGCTTGGCGCTCGTTTCGGATAGCTACACCTTC	CASSLALVSDSYTF
NA	TRBJ2-1	TRBV20-1	NA	13	TGCAGTGCTAGAGGATGGGCTCACAATGAGCAGTTCTTC	CSARGWAHNEQFF
few	TRBJ2-1	TRBV28	TRBD2	16	TGTGCCAGCAGTCCCCATAGCGGGAGAGGCTACAATGAGCAGTTCTTC	CASSPHSGRGYNEQFF
NA	TRBJ2-3	TRBV4-1	NA	15	TGCGCCAGCAGCCAAGAGTGGGGAGCCGCAGATACGCAGTATTTT	CASSQEWGAADTQYF
many	TRBJ1-5	TRBV4-2	NA	15	TGTGCCAGCAGCCAGGGGAGGGGAAGCAATCAGCCCCAGCATTTT	CASSQGRGSNQPQHF
few	TRBJ2-3	TRBV7-2	TRBD2	16	TGTGCCAGGACTAGGGGAGGGCCTCCTAGCACAGATACGCAGTATTTT	CARTRGGPPSTDTQYF
NA	TRBJ1-3	TRBV6-5	NA	15	TGTGCCAGCAGTTACTCGCTGGGAACTGGAAACACCATATATTTT	CASSYSLGTGNTIYF
few	TRBJ2-2	TRBV20-1	NA	12	TGCAGTGCTAGCAGGAACACCGGGGAGCTGTTTTTT	CSASRNTGELFF
NA	TRBJ2-1	TRBV4-1	TRBD1	15	TGCGCCAGCAGCCAAGGGGACAGGGGTAACAATGAGCAGTTCTTC	CASSQGDRGNNEQFF
few	TRBJ1-1	TRBV18	NA	15	TGTGCCAGCTCACCAATGGTGACAGGGAACACTGAAGCTTTCTTT	CASSPMVTGNTEAFF
NA	TRBJ2-7	TRBV19	TRBD2	15	TGTGCCAGTAGTCAACAAGCGGGAACCCCCTACGAGCAGTACTTC	CASSQQAGTPYEQYF
few	TRBJ2-3	TRBV9	TRBD1	15	TGTGCCAGCAGCGGCGACAGGGGTGCCACAGATACGCAGTATTTT	CASSGDRGATDTQYF
NA	TRBJ2-5	TRBV5-1	TRBD2	16	TGCGCCAGCAGCTTGGCCGTTGGTAGCGGGGAAGAGACCCAGTACTTC	CASSLAVGSGEETQYF
few	TRBJ2-1	TRBV12-3/TRBV12-4	TRBD2	14	TGTGCCAGCAATAGCGGGGCCTCCTACAATGAGCAGTTCTTC	CASNSGASYNEQFF
NA	TRBJ1-1	TRBV12-3/TRBV12-4	NA	12	TGTGCCAGCAGTTTGCCGGGTCGGTTGGCTTTCTTT	CASSLPGRLAFF
few	TRBJ2-7	TRBV12-3/TRBV12-4	TRBD1	14	TGTGCCAGCAGCCACGGGGACAGGGCCTACGAGCAGTACTTC	CASSHGDRAYEQYF
few	TRBJ2-3	TRBV28	NA	12	TGTGCCAGCACTCGGATCACAGATACGCAGTATTTT	CASTRITDTQYF
many	TRBJ2-3	TRBV9	TRBD1	14	TGTGCCAGCAGTGTAGGGGGCAGCACAGATACGCAGTATTTT	CASSVGGSTDTQYF
NA	TRBJ2-1	TRBV20-1	NA	14	TGCAGTGCTAGAGATTTGGGGTACTACAATGAGCAGTTCTTC	CSARDLGYYNEQFF
many	TRBJ2-7	TRBV12-3/TRBV12-4	NA	15	TGTGCCAGCAGTCCCGGGACGCCCGGGGCCTACGAGCAGTACTTC	CASSPGTPGAYEQYF
many	TRBJ1-2	TRBV5-1	NA	14	TGCGCCAGCAGCCCGCCCGGACGGAACTATGGCTACACCTTC	CASSPPGRNYGYTF
NA	TRBJ2-7	TRBV5-1	TRBD2	18	TGCGCCAGCAGCTCATCCCCGGGACTAGCGGGAAAGGCCTACGAGCAGTACTTC	CASSSSPGLAGKAYEQYF
few	TRBJ2-1	TRBV3-1	TRBD2	16	TGTGCCAGCAGCCCAGCGGGGGGCTTTTCCTACAATGAGCAGTTCTTC	CASSPAGGFSYNEQFF
NA	TRBJ1-1	TRBV11-3	NA	11	TGTGCCAGCAGCTTAGGCGATGAAGCTTTCTTT	CASSLGDEAFF
few	TRBJ2-1	TRBV10-1	TRBD2	16	TGCGCCAGCAGTGATGGACTAGCGGGAGGTTACAATGAGCAGTTCTTC	CASSDGLAGGYNEQFF
many	TRBJ1-2	TRBV29-1	NA	12	TGCAGCGTTCACCAGGGAGGCTATGGCTACACCTTC	CSVHQGGYGYTF
few	TRBJ2-5	TRBV4-1	TRBD2	19	TGCGCCAGCAGCCAAGGATCTCTCACTAGCGGGGGGGGCCAAGAGACCCAGTACTTC	CASSQGSLTSGGGQETQYF
few	TRBJ2-5	TRBV5-1	TRBD1	15	TGCGCCAGCAGCTGGGAGGACAGGGACCAAGAGACCCAGTACTTC	CASSWEDRDQETQYF
NA	TRBJ1-2	TRBV20-1	NA	11	TGCAGCCCCTGGACCCAAAGTGGCTACACCTTC	CSPWTQSGYTF
few	TRBJ2-5	TRBV7-2	TRBD1	14	TGTGCCAGCAGCTCGTACAGGGGACCGGAGACCCAGTACTTC	CASSSYRGPETQYF
few	TRBJ2-5	TRBV12-3/TRBV12-4	NA	14	TGTGCCAGCAGTCCGAGGGGAGTGGGATCGACCCAGTACTTC	CASSPRGVGSTQYF
many	TRBJ2-3	TRBV9	NA	15	TGTGCCAGCAGCGTTCGGGACTTCGCCACAGATACGCAGTATTTT	CASSVRDFATDTQYF
few	TRBJ2-1	TRBV28	NA	11	TGTGCCAGCAGTTTGTGGGTAGAGCAGTTCTTC	CASSLWVEQFF
few	TRBJ2-2	TRBV20-1	NA	16	TGCTGTGCTAGATCCTCACTAGGTCCGATCACCGGGGAGCTGTTTTTT	CCARSSLGPITGELFF
many	TRBJ2-3	TRBV5-1	TRBD2	15	TGCGCCAGCAGCTTTGCCGGTAGCGGGTTGGATACGCAGTATTTT	CASSFAGSGLDTQYF
few	TRBJ1-2	TRBV27	NA	13	TGTGCCAGCAGTTTATACGAGGGCTATGGCTACACCTTC	CASSLYEGYGYTF
NA	TRBJ2-5	TRBV6-5	NA	14	TGTGCCAGCAGTTACTGGGGGGCCCAAGAGACCCAGTACTTC	CASSYWGAQETQYF
many	TRBJ1-6	TRBV12-3/TRBV12-4	NA	13	TGTGCCAGCAGTTCGGGACATAATTCACCCCTCCACTTT	CASSSGHNSPLHF